This T cell receptor beta chain was recorded in a study of shared clonotypes between healthy human individuals (dated by TCRdb to between 2020 and 2021). With respect to the entire study: A couple of women and a few men aged 18 to 49 years were included in the cohort. For each donor, CD4 naive and CD4 memory were each run on three plates, CD8 naive on two plates, and CD8 memory on one plate. The study deeply sequenced blood TCR repertoires of five healthy adults to estimate repertoire size and the extent of clonotype sharing between individuals. Libraries were prepared and TCR repertoires were sequenced by different laboratories using diverse techniques, in order to increase sequencing depth and limit assay-specific biases. Per donor, leukapheresis produced somewhere between about 0.9 and 9 billion PBMCs.

General findings and caveats noted by the study authors: The genetic and exposure-history diversity represented was limited by the small number of donors. Clonotypes shared by all four sorted-subset donors showed higher generation probabilities than non-shared clonotypes. When a few donors were compared, the shared fraction of clonotypes was about 5% for naive CD4, approximately 3.3% for naive CD8, 2.3% for memory CD4, and around 0.37% for memory CD8. Pairwise subsampling indicated that sequencing depth was expected to affect the degree of clonotype sharing among donors. Rarefaction of sorted-subset datasets indicated incomplete sequencing despite the large sequencing depth. Naive subsets generally had larger estimated clonotype richness than memory subsets. Sampling was restricted to blood, and TCR repertoires in tissues likely differ from the TCR repertoires found in blood.

This clone has a single count. This receptor's antigen is unknown. No much larger clone exists at a distance of one base, and base qualities are not known. CD8 naive samples were CD45RO-negative cells positively selected for CCR7, giving a CD45RA+CCR7+ population that excluded TemRA cells. The donors were healthy, HIV-negative adults with no recently reported acute infections or vaccinations. All donors were Caucasian adults living in Nashville, Tennessee, USA. Blood was collected by leukapheresis, and PBMCs were isolated by Ficoll-Histopaque density gradient centrifugation and then cryopreserved in liquid nitrogen vapor phase. Analytical flow cytometry was used to check the purity and quantity of every magnetically sorted T cell population. Genomic DNA was isolated from every sorted fraction and measured by UV absorbance on a Nanodrop 2000c. V and J lose 1 base and 1 base, and a span of 13 bases separates them. CDR1 and CDR2, looked up from the germline V gene, are SGHVS and FNYEAQ. Including the terminal cysteine and phenylalanine, the CDR3 comprises 17 residues. Only the CDR3 portion is preserved as DNA: 51 bases, with reading frame beginning at the first base.

Using the deep immunoSEQ assay, TCR CDR3 regions were amplified from genomic DNA by multiplex PCR. Extracted genomic DNA from each cell subset was distributed evenly across all wells of several immunoSEQ 96-well plates, and each plate was treated as a replicate. For sorted subsets, 150 to 250 ng of genomic DNA, equivalent to roughly 30,000 T cell genomes, went into each replicate PCR. Purified libraries were measured with a Qubit 3.0 fluorometer, size-checked on a Bioanalyzer 2100, and measured again with the KAPA Library Quantification kit. Every immunoSEQ 96-well plate was sequenced on a dedicated single-read 150-cycle Illumina NextSeq 550 flow cell. Per the authors' processing: Because the immunoSEQ output held only junctional sequences and lacked quality scores, the filtering could not match the filtering applied to full-length reads. To assign V/J genes and CDR3, sequences were annotated using PyIR, a Python wrapper for IgBLAST v1.9, with IMGT germline references. Reads were removed for weak V/J assignments (E-value above 1e-6), missing CDR3, stop codons, out-of-frame junctions, or ambiguous translated residues. V3J clonotypes were defined as sequences sharing the same inferred V gene, J gene, and CDR3 amino acid sequence. The percentage overlap between two repertoires was calculated by dividing the number of shared unique clonotypes by the size of the smaller repertoire. Richness of each repertoire was evaluated using RTK rarefaction, the Chao1 estimator, and Recon v2.1 estimates of unobserved clonotypes. Generation probabilities were computed with OLGA for all TCRbeta clonotypes obtained by the gDNA method from several donors. TCRdb carries this immuneACCESS record with in-frame sequences only. Its versions omit some clonotypes, under half of them owing to an unresolved V gene in the studies checked, with the rest unexplained. The DNA gave D and trimming, while V, J and clone size come from that table. The sample yields about 700,000 clones; 92% were counted once. 24% of the sample is held by the ten biggest clonotypes.

The chain joins TRBV7-6 to TRBJ2-2; 5 matching bases give a weak D call of TRBD1. Sequencing used naive CD8+ T cells sorted from blood. In the paper's terms, the cell subset or site label means: CD45RA+CCR7+. This receptor was taken from a man in his thirties or forties in good health. The bases read TGTGCCAGCAGCTTAGAAGGGGTTGGTTTGAACACCGGGGAGCTGTTTTTT. Its amino acids are CASSLEGVGLNTGELFF.